This T cell receptor (beta chain) originates from a study of spatial heterogeneity in lung cancer. Looking at the study overall: Sequence detection consistently recorded a greater number of beta-chain than alpha-chain sequences.

Time point described: sample taken at primary tumor resection. The germline V gene has CDR1 MNHNY and CDR2 SVGAGI (reference sequence). The ends lost 2 bases at V and 0 bases at J; junction bases unmatched: 0. This CDR3 contains 16 residues. TCRdb reprocessed the 5' RACE reads via MiXCR and lists one record per CDR3 protein. The sample contains 850 to 950 distinct CDR3 sequences, around 13% of which appear only once. This clonotype rates as medium-sized. Here the sequenced sample was PBMCs, taken at surgery. This sequence was found in a male donor with early-stage non-small cell lung cancer. The chain recombines TRBV6-6 with TRBJ2-6; 8 bases match TRBD1. The CDR3 coding sequence is TGTGCCAGCAGTTACACAGGGGGCTCTGGGGCCAACGTCCTGACTTTC. Its protein product is CASSYTGGSGANVLTF.